One and the same sample provided the 8 T cell receptor beta chains below, sequenced in a study of cytomegalovirus exposure and HLA in healthy donors. 13 Jbeta primers and 60 Vbeta primers were used for the PCR. Data came from immunoSEQ multiplex PCR; TCRdb stores just in-frame clones and leaves some out. The sample includes 100,000 to 150,000 clones, approximately 81% of them seen just once. Sequenced: PBMCs. These receptors all stem from a male donor in good health and CMV-seronegative.

A few counts support this clone. V is TRBV27 and J is TRBJ2-4; a weak D match, TRBD1 (6 bases). V was trimmed by 3 bases and J by 6 bases, leaving 15 bases between them. The CDR3 is made up of 15 amino acids. Germline V gene data show CDR1 as MNHEY and CDR2 as SMNVEV (reference sequence). CDR3 amino acids: CASSLAAGAGNIQYF. The CDR3 DNA sequence: TGTGCCAGCAGTTTGGCGGCAGGGGCGGGAAACATTCAGTACTTC.

This clone was found once. The chain has TRBV11-1 and TRBJ2-3, with a possible D match to TRBD2 (5 bases). Germline V lookup: CDR1 SGHAT, CDR2 FQDESV (reference sequence). V was shortened by 0 bases and J by 1 base, with 5 bases between the two germline ends. The CDR3 sequence is 14 residues long. The DNA for the CDR3 is TGTGCCAGCAGCTTAGCTAGCGGCACAGATACGCAGTATTTT. This sequence encodes CASSLASGTDTQYF.

The chain recombines TRBV5-1 with TRBJ2-1; weak D call: TRBD1 (7 bases). V was trimmed by 4 bases and J by 0 bases, leaving 14 bases between them. CDR1 is SGHRS, CDR2 YFSETQ, per germline. CDR3 length: 16 residues. The chain's CDR3 is CASSVEEGASYNEQFF. DNA of the CDR3: TGCGCCAGCAGCGTTGAGGAGGGGGCCTCCTACAATGAGCAGTTCTTC.

CDR3 loop: CASSPLAGTTDTQYF. The DNA of the CDR3 is TGTGCCAGCAGCCCTCTAGCGGGGACCACAGATACGCAGTATTTT. The rearrangement links TRBV6-1 to TRBJ2-3; 9 bases match TRBD2. CDR3 length equals 15 residues. Trimming removed 6 bases from V and 2 bases from J; junction bases left unmatched: 6. The germline V gene encodes CDR1 MNHNS and CDR2 SASEGT.

The rearrangement joins TRBV10-2 to TRBJ2-1, with 7 bases aligning to TRBD1. The CDR3 has 14 residues. Germline-derived CDR1 and CDR2 are WSHSY and SAAADI. J lost 8 bases, V lost 1 base, and 5 bases had no gene match. CDR3 nucleotide sequence: TGCGCCAGCAGTGAGTTAACAGGGGACGATGAGCAGTTCTTC. Encoded protein: CASSELTGDDEQFF.

The rearrangement links TRBV5-1 to TRBJ2-1; weak D call: TRBD2 (7 bases). The CDR3 is 15 amino acids. Trimming removed 2 bases from V and 2 bases from J, with 11 bases in between. The germline gives CDR1 SGHRS, CDR2 YFSETQ. The CDR3 protein is CASSLGGAAYNEQFF. The CDR3 nucleotides read TGCGCCAGCAGCTTAGGGGGGGCGGCCTACAATGAGCAGTTCTTC.

There are a few counts of this clone. The chain links TRBV27 to TRBJ1-5; D is perhaps TRBD1 (6 bases). V was shortened by 6 bases and J by 7 bases, with 13 bases between the two germline ends. CDR1 and CDR2 from the germline V gene are MNHEY and SMNVEV (reference sequence). This CDR3 contains 13 residues. CDR3 DNA: TGTGCCAGCAGCACAGGGAATTCGCAGCCCCAGCATTTT. Encoded protein: CASSTGNSQPQHF.

This chain joins TRBV6-1 and TRBJ1-1, with 7 bases lining up with TRBD1. CDR1 and CDR2 from the germline V gene are MNHNS and SASEGT. The CDR3 covers 14 residues. V gave up 5 bases and J gave up 7 bases; unmatched junction bases: 10. In DNA form, the CDR3 reads TGTGCCAGCAGTAAATCCCAACAGGGGAGTGAAGCTTTCTTT. As protein: CASSKSQQGSEAFF.